The 28 T cell receptor beta chains in this list originate from one sample, sequenced in a study of a mutant IDH1 vaccine in newly diagnosed glioma. Only in-frame clones appear in the TCRdb table, and some are missing; sequencing was by immunoSEQ multiplex PCR. Among tens of thousands of clones listed, 80% to 90% were seen once. The sample's time point: baseline, week 1 (first vaccination visit). Specified treatment: pre-vaccination baseline after standard-of-care therapy. Material: PBMCs, obtained from a glioma patient treated with radiotherapy, temozolomide or both. These receptors were taken from a woman aged 40 to 50 with glioma.

The chain uses TRBV10-2 and TRBJ1-1; the match to TRBD1 covers 8 bases. The V and J ends lost 3 bases and 1 base, in that order; junction bases with no gene match: 4. Germline V gene sequence: CDR1 WSHSY, CDR2 SAAADI. CDR3 size: 15 residues. The CDR3 loop is CASSDEQGGNTEAFF. The CDR3 region has the DNA TGCGCCAGCAGTGATGAACAGGGGGGGAACACTGAAGCTTTCTTT.

V and J are TRBV7-2 and TRBJ1-2; D unresolved. Germline V CDR1 and CDR2: SGHTA, FQGNSA. Trimming stripped 4 bases from V and 4 bases from J, with 19 bases between. The CDR3 covers 16 residues. DNA for the CDR3: TGTGCCAGCAGCTCCACCGGGTCCCTGTCTAGCTATGGCTACACCTTC. Translated, it gives CASSSTGSLSSYGYTF.

This clone was seen more than once but under ten times. J is TRBJ1-1 and V is TRBV6-5; 7 bases align to TRBD1. The CDR3 contains 15 residues. With 0 bases clipped from V and 1 base from J, the junction kept 2 bases outside the gene matches. Germline V gives CDR1 MNHEY, CDR2 SVGAGI. The CDR3 DNA reads TGTGCCAGCAGTTACTCGAACAGGGGGAACACTGAAGCTTTCTTT. Protein sequence: CASSYSNRGNTEAFF.

The rearrangement links TRBV6-5 to TRBJ1-1, with D perhaps TRBD1 (6 bases). Germline V CDR1 and CDR2: MNHEY, SVGAGI. The CDR3 consists of 15 residues. Trimming pared 3 bases from V and 5 bases from J, leaving 16 bases between. CDR3 sequence: CASSYSQGSGTEAFF. The CDR3 DNA reads as TGTGCCAGCAGTTATAGTCAGGGGAGTGGGACTGAAGCTTTCTTT.

The rearrangement links TRBV6-5 to TRBJ2-2, with 7 positions matching TRBD1. From germline, CDR1 is MNHEY and CDR2 SVGAGI. Trimming removed 5 bases from V and 1 base from J; junction bases left unmatched: 4. This CDR3 region has 15 residues. The CDR3 DNA reads TGTGCCAGCAGTAGACAGGGTTGGAACACCGGGGAGCTGTTTTTT. Translating it yields CASSRQGWNTGELFF.

This chain uses TRBV5-1 with TRBJ1-6, with D possibly being TRBD1 (5 bases). The CDR3 has 18 residues. Deletions cut 0 bases from V and 9 bases from J, with 22 bases between. Germline CDR1 reads SGHRS; CDR2 reads YFSETQ. The CDR3 DNA reads as TGCGCCAGCAGCTTGGTCGGGGTCGTCGGGCAGGGAGGTTCACCCCTCCACTTT. Translation: CASSLVGVVGQGGSPLHF. Drawing the rest from reference TRBV5-1 and TRBJ1-6, the complete variable domain is KAGVTQTPRYLIKTRGQQVTLSCSPISGHRSVSWYQQTPGQGLQFLFEYFSETQRNKGNFPGRFSGRQFSNSRSEMNVSTLELGDSALYLCASSLVGVVGQGGSPLHFGNGTRLTVT.

This chain links TRBV4-1 with TRBJ2-3, with D perhaps TRBD1 (6 bases). Trimming took 4 bases from V and 0 from J, leaving 11 bases between them. The CDR3 sequence is 15 residues long. In germline, CDR1 is MGHRA, CDR2 YSYEKL. The CDR3 reads CASSPGQSSTDTQYF. The DNA for the CDR3 is TGCGCCAGCAGCCCGGGACAAAGCAGCACAGATACGCAGTATTTT.

The chain has TRBV18 and TRBJ2-2; 7 bases map to TRBD1. The CDR3 loop spans 13 amino acids. V was clipped by 3 bases and J by 5 bases; unmatched bases: 0. Per germline, CDR1 KGHSH and CDR2 LQKENI. CDR3 in amino acids: CASSPDRTGELFF. The CDR3 DNA is TGTGCCAGCTCACCGGACAGGACCGGGGAGCTGTTTTTT.

V and J are TRBV4-1 and TRBJ2-1, with 7 bases identical to TRBD2. V lost 2 bases to trimming and J lost 5 bases; unmatched junction nucleotides: 15. This CDR3 is 18 amino acids long. Per the germline V gene, CDR1 is MGHRA and CDR2 is YSYEKL. The CDR3 here is CASSQFISTSLFDNEQFF. The CDR3, as DNA: TGCGCCAGCAGCCAATTTATCTCGACTAGCTTATTCGACAATGAGCAGTTCTTC.

V and J are TRBV18 and TRBJ2-5; D remains ambiguous. The CDR3 loop spans 13 amino acids. Trimming removed 4 bases from V and 3 bases from J, with 9 bases in between. Germline V lookup: CDR1 KGHSH, CDR2 LQKENI. The CDR3 spells CASSLLAKETQYF. In DNA, the CDR3 is TGTGCCAGCTCACTATTAGCAAAAGAGACCCAGTACTTC.

CDR3 nucleotide sequence: TGCGCCAGCAGCTTGACATCCTACGAGCAGTACTTC. Residues: CASSLTSYEQYF. The chain couples TRBV5-1 to TRBJ2-7; D gene uncertain. The CDR3 runs to 12 residues. Trimming left V 1 base short and J 1 base short, with 3 bases between. From germline, CDR1 is SGHRS and CDR2 YFSETQ.

The J gene is TRBJ1-5, the V gene TRBV6-6; D is unresolved. The CDR3 sequence is 15 residues long. V gave up 7 bases and J gave up 0 bases, with 13 bases separating them. The germline V gene encodes CDR1 MNHNY and CDR2 SVGAGI (reference sequence). The CDR3 sequence is CASTVLENSNQPQHF. For the CDR3, the DNA is TGTGCCAGCACTGTCTTGGAGAATAGCAATCAGCCCCAGCATTTT.

V and J are TRBV9 and TRBJ1-6; 7 nucleotides align to TRBD1. Germline CDR1 is SGDLS and CDR2 is YYNGEE. Unmatched junction bases numbered 12, after V lost 4 bases and J lost 8 bases. The CDR3 runs to 16 residues. The CDR3 region is CASSPRQGDLDSPLHF. The CDR3, as DNA: TGTGCCAGCAGCCCCAGACAGGGAGACTTGGATTCACCCCTCCACTTT. Drawing the rest from reference TRBV9 and TRBJ1-6, the complete variable domain is DSGVTQTPKHLITATGQRVTLRCSPRSGDLSVYWYQQSLDQGLQFLIQYYNGEERAKGNILERFSAQQFPDLHSELNLSSLELGDSALYFCASSPRQGDLDSPLHFGNGTRLTVT.

This chain uses TRBV23-1 with TRBJ2-7; tentatively, D is TRBD1 (6 bases). Being an ORF, TRBV23-1 has a function that is uncertain. V lost 1 base to trimming and J lost 0 bases, with 10 bases between them. The CDR3 sequence is 15 residues long. CDR3 DNA: TGCGCCAGCAGTCAATTCCGGGACAACTCCTACGAGCAGTACTTC. Its protein product is CASSQFRDNSYEQYF.

CDR3 bases: TGTGCCTGGGCAGGGGGGCCCTATCAGCCCCAGCATTTT. Its translation: CAWAGGPYQPQHF. V usage is TRBV30 and J usage is TRBJ1-5; TRBD1 agrees at 7 bases. Looked up from germline, CDR1 is GTSNPN and CDR2 is SVGIG (reference sequence). Trimming at V came to 5 bases and at J to 5 bases, leaving 6 bases not matched to a gene. This CDR3 contains 13 residues.

The genes are TRBV4-2 and TRBJ1-2; D is ambiguous. Trimming took 6 bases from V and 6 from J, leaving 26 bases between them. CDR1 and CDR2 (germline): LGHNA, YNFKEQ. The CDR3 loop spans 17 amino acids. CDR3 nucleotide sequence: TGTGCCAGCAGTCGGACCGGCGACCCTACTTTAGGGAATGGCTACACCTTC. Residues: CASSRTGDPTLGNGYTF.

In this sample, this clone turned up once. The chain has TRBV7-2 and TRBJ2-2, with D unresolved. Germline V gene lookup returns CDR1 SGHTA and CDR2 FQGNSA. The CDR3 is 13 residues long. Trimming removed 2 bases from V and 7 bases from J, with 8 bases in between. CDR3 loop: CASSLIRNGELFF. CDR3 coding DNA: TGTGCCAGCAGCTTAATTAGAAACGGGGAGCTGTTTTTT.

V is TRBV4-3 and J is TRBJ1-2; 7 bases are shared with TRBD1. Germline CDR1 reads LGHNA; CDR2 reads YSLEER. The CDR3 length is 14 residues. With V trimmed by 5 bases and J by 0 bases, 3 bases remained unmatched. This CDR3 reads CASSLQGSNYGYTF. The CDR3 nucleotides are TGCGCCAGCAGCTTACAGGGGTCTAACTATGGCTACACCTTC.

The chain recombines TRBV7-2 with TRBJ2-7; 9 bases line up with TRBD1. Trimming took 4 bases from V and 5 from J; bases not matched to a gene: 9. The CDR3 contains 15 residues. Germline V CDR1 and CDR2: SGHTA, FQGNSA. This CDR3 is CASSSVRDRAHEQYF. For the CDR3, the DNA is TGTGCCAGCAGCTCAGTCCGGGACAGGGCTCACGAGCAGTACTTC.

The chain has TRBV25-1 and TRBJ2-5; 11 nucleotides line up with TRBD2. V was pared by 10 bases and J by 5 bases, with 12 bases of the junction left unmatched. The CDR3 covers 15 residues. Germline V lookup: CDR1 MGHDK, CDR2 SYGVNS. As DNA, the CDR3 is TGTGCCACCTACAGCTCGGGACTAGCGGTGGAGACCCAGTACTTC. This encodes CATYSSGLAVETQYF.

The chain employs TRBV18 and TRBJ1-4; no reliable D call. This CDR3 comprises 15 residues. Germline V lookup: CDR1 KGHSH, CDR2 LQKENI. With 2 bases removed from V and 3 bases from J, the gap between germline ends came to 10 bases. CDR3 nucleotides: TGTGCCAGCTCACCAAACGCAGGCCCTAATGAAAAACTGTTTTTT. This sequence encodes CASSPNAGPNEKLFF.

This chain links TRBV9 with TRBJ2-1, with TRBD2 matching 11 bases. The CDR3 totals 15 residues. Per germline, CDR1 SGDLS and CDR2 YYNGEE. V shed 0 bases and J 9 bases; nucleotides not matched to a gene: 5. The CDR3 DNA sequence: TGTGCCAGCAGCGTAGTTAGCGGGGGGGCCATTGAGCAGTTCTTC. The encoded protein is CASSVVSGGAIEQFF.

The CDR3 DNA reads as TGCGCCAGCAGCTTGGGAGGGGGCAGTGAAAAACTGTTTTTT. Translation: CASSLGGGSEKLFF. The chain employs TRBV5-1 and TRBJ1-4; TRBD1 agrees at 7 bases. Germline CDR1 SGHRS, CDR2 YFSETQ. There are 14 residues in the CDR3. The V gene end was trimmed by 0 bases and the J gene end by 7 bases; junction bases not matched to a gene: 3. The full variable domain, its missing parts supplied by reference TRBV5-1 and TRBJ1-4, is KAGVTQTPRYLIKTRGQQVTLSCSPISGHRSVSWYQQTPGQGLQFLFEYFSETQRNKGNFPGRFSGRQFSNSRSEMNVSTLELGDSALYLCASSLGGGSEKLFFGSGTQLSVL.

The chain links TRBV4-3 to TRBJ1-2; D is unresolved. Germline loops: CDR1 LGHNA, CDR2 YSLEER. There are 15 residues in the CDR3. V shed 0 bases and J shed 1 base, with 9 bases lying between them. The CDR3 DNA sequence: TGCGCCAGCAGCCAAGATCTGCGGGTTAACTATGGCTACACCTTC. Translated: CASSQDLRVNYGYTF.

CDR3 amino acids: CASSGQGGTNEKLFF. The CDR3 nucleotides read TGTGCCAGCAGCGGACAGGGAGGAACTAATGAAAAACTGTTTTTT. The chain carries TRBV9 and TRBJ1-4; 7 bases line up with TRBD1. The V segment lost 3 bases and the J segment 1 base; nucleotides outside the gene matches: 3. Germline V gives CDR1 SGDLS, CDR2 YYNGEE. CDR3 length: 15 amino acids.

The V and J genes are TRBV7-2 and TRBJ1-1, with TRBD1 as a possible D gene (5 bases). Germline V gene lookup returns CDR1 SGHTA and CDR2 FQGNSA. This CDR3 region has 14 residues. With 3 bases removed from V and 4 bases from J, the gap between germline ends came to 12 bases. CDR3 region: CASSFATGSTEAFF. The CDR3 DNA is TGTGCCAGCAGCTTTGCTACAGGATCCACTGAAGCTTTCTTT.

This clone was found a few times. The J gene is TRBJ2-1, the V gene TRBV7-3; 8 positions agree with TRBD2. Trimming at V came to 4 bases and at J to 5 bases, leaving 7 bases not matched to a gene. Germline-derived CDR1 and CDR2 are SGHTA and FQGTGA. The CDR3 is 15 residues long. DNA for the CDR3: TGTGCCAGCAGCTCCAGCGGGAGAAATAACAATGAGCAGTTCTTC. Translated: CASSSSGRNNNEQFF.

V gene TRBV7-2 combines with J gene TRBJ2-1; 12 bases match TRBD2. Trimming took 0 bases from V and 0 from J; bases not matched to a gene: 6. Germline-derived CDR1 and CDR2 are SGHTA and FQGNSA. This CDR3 contains 19 residues. CDR3 coding DNA: TGTGCCAGCAGCTTAGCCGGACTAGCGGGGAGTTTCTCCTACAATGAGCAGTTCTTC. It specifies CASSLAGLAGSFSYNEQFF.